This TCR beta chain comes out of a study of beta chain features in type 1 diabetes. Study overall: Regarding age, gender and cell yields, patients proved similar to healthy donors.

This clone was picked up a small number of times. The sequenced template was cDNA made from the entire isolated RNA. Some clones are missing from TCRdb's copy, which holds only in-frame ones; the method was immunoSEQ multiplex PCR. The sample includes 350,000 to 400,000 clones, about 16% seen only once; the top ten take approximately 0.019%. Via the markers CD45RO/CCR7/CD25/CD127/CD95/CD27, stem cell-like memory, regulatory, central memory and naive CD4+ cells were sorted. In all sorted populations, purity surpassed 95%. The sequencing input was naive CD4+ T cells from blood. This TCR came from a woman younger than 30 in good health.

The CDR3 here is CALDRSRTDTQYF. The CDR3 region has the DNA TGTGCCTTGGACAGGAGTCGCACAGATACGCAGTATTTT. This chain uses TRBV30 with TRBJ2-3; TRBD1 aligns across 7 bases. The germline gives CDR1 GTSNPN, CDR2 SVGIG (reference sequence). The V gene end was trimmed by 7 bases and the J gene end by 1 base; junction bases not matched to a gene: 5. CDR3 length: 13 residues.